This T cell receptor (beta chain) was retrieved from a study of shared clonotypes between healthy human individuals (dated by TCRdb to about 2020). Study-level background: A couple of women and a few men aged 18 to 49 years were included in the cohort. For each donor, CD4 naive and CD4 memory were each run on three plates, CD8 naive on two plates, and CD8 memory on one plate. Libraries were prepared and TCR repertoires were sequenced by different laboratories using diverse techniques, in order to increase sequencing depth and limit assay-specific biases. Per donor, leukapheresis produced somewhere between about 0.85 and 8.9 billion PBMCs. To estimate repertoire size and how much clonotype sharing occurs between individuals, the study deeply sequenced the blood TCR repertoires of five healthy adults. General study outcomes and caveats: Naive subsets generally had larger estimated clonotype richness than memory subsets. Even with the large sequencing depth, rarefaction of the sorted-subset datasets indicated that sequencing was incomplete. Compared with non-shared clonotypes, clonotypes shared by all four sorted-subset donors had higher generation probabilities. Sampling was restricted to blood, and TCR repertoires in tissues likely differ from the TCR repertoires found in blood. Pairwise subsampling led to the expectation that sequencing depth would affect the degree of clonotype sharing among donors. Because the study included only a small number of donors, the genetic and exposure-history diversity represented was limited. About 4.5% of naive CD4, 3.5% of naive CD8, 2.3% of memory CD4, and 0.4% of memory CD8 clonotypes were shared across several donors.

This clone occurred once. Its antigen specificity is not known. Base qualities are not at hand, and no much larger clone is one base apart. Using the deep immunoSEQ assay, multiplex PCR amplified TCR CDR3 regions from genomic DNA. Genomic DNA extracted from each cell subset was distributed evenly over all wells of several immunoSEQ 96-well plates, and each plate served as one replicate. For sorted subsets, around 200 ng genomic DNA, equal to 25,000 to 35,000 T cell genomes, was loaded into each replicate PCR. Purified libraries were quantified with a Qubit 3.0 fluorometer, sized on a Bioanalyzer 2100, and re-quantified with the KAPA Library Quantification kit. Every immunoSEQ 96-well plate was sequenced on a dedicated single-read 150-cycle Illumina NextSeq 550 flow cell. In the paper's pipeline: Because the immunoSEQ output included only junctional sequences and no quality scores, the filtering could not be the same as the filtering used for full-length reads. Sequences were annotated with PyIR, a Python wrapper for IgBLAST v1.9, and V/J genes and CDR3 were assigned using IMGT germline references. Reads were filtered out if the reads had weak V/J assignments (E-value above 1e-6), no CDR3, stop codons, out-of-frame junctions, or ambiguous translated residues. V3J clonotypes were defined by identical inferred V gene, J gene, and CDR3 amino acid sequence. The percentage overlap between two repertoires was calculated by dividing the number of shared unique clonotypes by the size of the smaller repertoire. Three approaches were used to assess repertoire richness: RTK rarefaction, the Chao1 estimator, and Recon v2.1 estimates of unobserved clonotypes. For all TCRbeta clonotypes obtained by the gDNA method from four donors, generation probabilities were computed with OLGA. In TCRdb, the immuneACCESS table is reduced to in-frame sequences with V and J assigned. These tables do not hold every clone; where another copy was compared, an unresolved V gene accounts for under half, and the others remain unexplained. From that table come the V and J calls and clone size; the DNA was used to work out D and trimming. Within this sample are about 700,000 clones, with around two thirds of them counted one time only. Together, the top ten hold 1.7% of the sample.

The CDR3, from cysteine to phenylalanine, totals 16 residues. Here the CDR3 DNA is all that survives: 48 bases in frame from base 1. CDR1 and CDR2 are drawn from the germline V gene (reference sequence): LNHDA, SQIVND. V is shortened by 5 bases, J by 0 bases, and the region joining them spans 14 bases. Healthy HIV-negative adults with no recently reported acute infections or vaccinations were included as donors. Only Caucasian adults living in Nashville, Tennessee, USA were represented among the donors. Magnetic negative selection was used to enrich CD4+ T cells, after which naive cells were positively selected on CD45RA and the negative fraction became the memory subset. Blood was collected by leukapheresis, and PBMCs were isolated by Ficoll-Histopaque density gradient centrifugation and then cryopreserved in liquid nitrogen vapor phase. Analytical flow cytometry was used to check the purity and quantity of each magnetically sorted T cell population. From each sorted fraction, genomic DNA was isolated and quantified by UV absorbance on a Nanodrop 2000c.

This chain joins TRBV19 to TRBJ1-3, with an unclear D gene assignment. The sample was memory CD4+ T cells sorted from blood. This specimen's cell subset or site label, per the study, means: CD45RA-negative fraction. The source of this sequence is a woman under 40 in good health. The CDR3 loop reads CASSPAAVFSGNTIYF. The DNA reads TGTGCCAGTAGTCCCGCGGCAGTCTTCTCTGGAAACACCATATATTTT.